Reported below is one T cell receptor beta chain. Its antigen is undetermined. This sample stems from a study of regulatory T cells in long-lasting Graves disease. Regarding time point: persistent/refractory GD, antithyroid drugs over 5 years with positive TRAb. The TCR library used RNA extracted from PBMCs. American Thyroid Association guidelines defined Graves' disease diagnosis. Findings and caveats of the study: Compared with new cases, persistent Graves' patients showed reduced TCR diversity. With persistent disease, TRBV28, TRBJ1-2 and TRBJ2-5 were the favored segments.

With iRepertoire HTBI primers and Arm-PCR of CDR3 regions, TCR beta libraries were built. One entry per CDR3 protein results from TCRdb running MiXCR on the multiplex PCR reads. The sample gives hundreds of thousands of distinct CDR3 sequences, less than 25% of which show up once; 7.8% is in the top ten. The CDR3 loop spans 13 amino acids. V was cut by 0 bases and J by 7 bases, with 7 bases left in between. CDR1 SGHRS and CDR2 YFSETQ come from the germline V gene. The sequence was collected from a female donor with Graves disease. The sequences come from peripheral blood mononuclear cells (PBMCs), collected when the disease was refractory, from a patient treated with antithyroid drugs. The rearrangement links TRBV5-1 to TRBJ2-2; D gene uncertain. CDR3 region: CASSLAWDGELFF. DNA of the CDR3: TGCGCCAGCAGCTTGGCTTGGGACGGGGAGCTGTTTTTT.